The present TCR beta chain was sequenced within a study of chemoradiotherapy in HPV16-positive cancers. Study findings and constraints: Candidate HPV-specific clones and E7-related TCR motifs grew in tumor during treatment. In HPV16-positive patients, HPV-responsive T-cell expansion tracked better recurrence-free survival.

With respect to this clone: Antigen: not known.

Trimming took 5 bases from V and 0 from J; bases not matched to a gene: 2. CDR1 and CDR2 from the germline V gene are SGHRS and YFSETQ. CDR3 length: 14 residues. Profiled with immunoSEQ multiplex PCR; TCRdb holds only in-frame clones, not every one. The sample has under 25,000 clones; more than 75% are singletons. This material consisted of blood, taken from a patient who underwent chemoradiotherapy. This receptor was obtained from a human donor with HPV-associated anogenital cancer. V and J are TRBV5-1 and TRBJ1-3; 7 bases align to TRBD1. CDR3 in DNA: TGCGCCAGCAGGCCAGGGGGCTCTGGAAACACCATATATTTT. Translated, it gives CASRPGGSGNTIYF. The variable domain in full, with the rest retrieved from reference TRBV5-1 and TRBJ1-3, is KAGVTQTPRYLIKTRGQQVTLSCSPISGHRSVSWYQQTPGQGLQFLFEYFSETQRNKGNFPGRFSGRQFSNSRSEMNVSTLELGDSALYLCASRPGGSGNTIYFGEGSWLTVV.